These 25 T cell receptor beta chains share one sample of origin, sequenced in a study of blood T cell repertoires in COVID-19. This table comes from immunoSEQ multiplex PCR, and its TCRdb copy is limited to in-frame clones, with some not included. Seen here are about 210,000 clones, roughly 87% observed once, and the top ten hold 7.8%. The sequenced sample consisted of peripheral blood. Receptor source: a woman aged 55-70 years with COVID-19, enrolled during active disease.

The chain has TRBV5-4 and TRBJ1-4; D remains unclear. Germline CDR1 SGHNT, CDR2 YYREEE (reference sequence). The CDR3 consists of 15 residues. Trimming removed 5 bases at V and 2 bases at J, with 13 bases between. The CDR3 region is CASRPDGGTNEKLFF. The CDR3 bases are TGTGCCAGCAGACCCGACGGAGGCACTAATGAAAAACTGTTTTTT.

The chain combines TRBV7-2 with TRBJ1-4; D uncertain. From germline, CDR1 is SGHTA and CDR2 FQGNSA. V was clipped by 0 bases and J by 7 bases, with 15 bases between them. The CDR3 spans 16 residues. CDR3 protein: CASSLAPGLKTEKLFF. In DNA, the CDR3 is TGTGCCAGCAGCTTAGCCCCGGGTCTTAAAACTGAAAAACTGTTTTTT.

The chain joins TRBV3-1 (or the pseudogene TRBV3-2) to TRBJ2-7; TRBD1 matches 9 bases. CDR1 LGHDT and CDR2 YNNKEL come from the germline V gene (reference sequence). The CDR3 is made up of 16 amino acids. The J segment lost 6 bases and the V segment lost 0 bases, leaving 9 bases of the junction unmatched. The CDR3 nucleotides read TGTGCCAGCAGCCAAGATGTGGACAGGGGATCATTCGAGCAGTACTTC. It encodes CASSQDVDRGSFEQYF.

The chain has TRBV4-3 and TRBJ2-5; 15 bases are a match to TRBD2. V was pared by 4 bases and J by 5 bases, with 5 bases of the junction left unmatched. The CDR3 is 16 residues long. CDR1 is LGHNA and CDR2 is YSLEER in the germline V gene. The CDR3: CASSLGLAGGGETQYF. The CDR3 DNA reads TGCGCCAGCAGCCTCGGACTAGCGGGAGGGGGGGAGACCCAGTACTTC.

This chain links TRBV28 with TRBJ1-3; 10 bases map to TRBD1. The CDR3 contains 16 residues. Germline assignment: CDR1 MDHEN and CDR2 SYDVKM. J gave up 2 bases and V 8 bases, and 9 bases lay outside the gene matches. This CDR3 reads CASGGQGVRAGNTIYF. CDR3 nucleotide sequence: TGTGCCAGCGGAGGACAGGGGGTTCGGGCTGGAAACACCATATATTTT.

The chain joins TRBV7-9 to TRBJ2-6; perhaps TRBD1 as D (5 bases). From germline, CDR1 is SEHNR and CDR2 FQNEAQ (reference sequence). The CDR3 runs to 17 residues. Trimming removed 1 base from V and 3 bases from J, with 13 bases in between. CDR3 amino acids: CASSLVRGRVGANVLTF. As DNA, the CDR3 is TGTGCCAGCAGCTTAGTAAGGGGCAGGGTTGGGGCCAACGTCCTGACTTTC.

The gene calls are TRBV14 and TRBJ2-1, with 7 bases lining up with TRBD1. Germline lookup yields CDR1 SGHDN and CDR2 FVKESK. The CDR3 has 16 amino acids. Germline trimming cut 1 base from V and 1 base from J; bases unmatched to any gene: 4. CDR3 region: CASSQAGRGSYNEQFF. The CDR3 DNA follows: TGTGCCAGCAGCCAAGCGGGCAGGGGGTCCTACAATGAGCAGTTCTTC. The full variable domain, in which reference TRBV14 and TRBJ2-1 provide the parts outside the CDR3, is EAGVTQFPSHSVIEKGQTVTLRCDPISGHDNLYWYRRVMGKEIKFLLHFVKESKQDESGMPNNRFLAERTGGTYSTLKVQPAELEDSGVYFCASSQAGRGSYNEQFFGPGTRLTVL.

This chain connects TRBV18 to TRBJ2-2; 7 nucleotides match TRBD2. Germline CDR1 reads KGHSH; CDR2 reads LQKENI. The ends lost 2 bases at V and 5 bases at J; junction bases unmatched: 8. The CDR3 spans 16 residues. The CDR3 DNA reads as TGTGCCAGCTCACCAATTGCGGCGGGAGAAACCGGGGAGCTGTTTTTT. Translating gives CASSPIAAGETGELFF.

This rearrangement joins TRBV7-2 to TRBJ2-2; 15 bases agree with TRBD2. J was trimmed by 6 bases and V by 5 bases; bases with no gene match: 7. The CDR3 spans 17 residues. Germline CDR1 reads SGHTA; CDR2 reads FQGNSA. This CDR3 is CASSPDGTSGRSGELFF. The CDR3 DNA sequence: TGTGCCAGCAGCCCAGACGGGACTAGCGGGAGGTCCGGGGAGCTGTTTTTT.

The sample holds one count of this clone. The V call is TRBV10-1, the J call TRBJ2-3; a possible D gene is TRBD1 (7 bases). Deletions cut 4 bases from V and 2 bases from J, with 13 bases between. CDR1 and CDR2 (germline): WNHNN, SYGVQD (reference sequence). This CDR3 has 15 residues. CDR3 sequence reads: CASSAVRGVTDTQYF. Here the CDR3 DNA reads TGCGCCAGCAGTGCCGTCAGGGGGGTCACAGATACGCAGTATTTT.

CDR3 amino acids: CASSAGTWEVGNQPQHF. The CDR3 bases are TGTGCCAGCAGCGCGGGGACCTGGGAAGTAGGCAATCAGCCCCAGCATTTT. This sequence joins TRBV7-6 and TRBJ1-5; maybe TRBD1 (5 bases). Per germline, CDR1 SGHVS and CDR2 FNYEAQ. CDR3 length: 17 residues. V shed 5 bases and J shed 2 bases, with 19 bases lying between them.

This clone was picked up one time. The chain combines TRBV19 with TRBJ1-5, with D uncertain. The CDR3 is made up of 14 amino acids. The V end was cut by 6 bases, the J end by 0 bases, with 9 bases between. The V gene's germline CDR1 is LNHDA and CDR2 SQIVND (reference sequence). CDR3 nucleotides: TGTGCCAGTAGGGCGACATATAGCAATCAGCCCCAGCATTTT. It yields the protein CASRATYSNQPQHF. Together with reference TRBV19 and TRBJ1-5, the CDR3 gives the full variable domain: DGGITQSPKYLFRKEGQNVTLSCEQNLNHDAMYWYRQDPGQGLRLIYYSQIVNDFQKGDIAEGYSVSREKKESFPLTVTSAQKNPTAFYLCASRATYSNQPQHFGDGTRLSIL.

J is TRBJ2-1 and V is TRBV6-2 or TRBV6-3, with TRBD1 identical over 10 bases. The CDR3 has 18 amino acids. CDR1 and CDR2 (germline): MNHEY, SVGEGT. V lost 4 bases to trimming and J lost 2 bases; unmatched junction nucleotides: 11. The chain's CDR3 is CASSSKGWDRGTYNEQFF. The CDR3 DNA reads TGTGCCAGCAGTTCTAAGGGATGGGACAGGGGAACCTACAATGAGCAGTTCTTC.

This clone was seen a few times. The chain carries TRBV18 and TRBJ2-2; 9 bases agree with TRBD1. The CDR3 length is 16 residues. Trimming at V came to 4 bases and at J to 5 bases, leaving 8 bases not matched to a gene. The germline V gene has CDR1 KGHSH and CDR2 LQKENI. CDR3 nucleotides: TGTGCCAGCTCACGTACCGGGACAGGGAGGACCGGGGAGCTGTTTTTT. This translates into CASSRTGTGRTGELFF.

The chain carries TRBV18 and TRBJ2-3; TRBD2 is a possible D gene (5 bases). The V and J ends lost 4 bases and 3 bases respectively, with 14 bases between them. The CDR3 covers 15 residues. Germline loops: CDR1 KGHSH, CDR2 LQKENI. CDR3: CASSRTGIGTDTQYF. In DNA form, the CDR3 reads TGTGCCAGCTCACGGACCGGGATAGGTACAGATACGCAGTATTTT.

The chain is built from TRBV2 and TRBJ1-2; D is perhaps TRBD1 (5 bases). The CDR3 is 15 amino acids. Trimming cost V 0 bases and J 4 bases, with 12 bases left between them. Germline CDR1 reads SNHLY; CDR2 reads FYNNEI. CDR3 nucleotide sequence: TGTGCCAGCAGTGAAGCGCTTCAGGGTATCTATGGCTACACCTTC. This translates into CASSEALQGIYGYTF.

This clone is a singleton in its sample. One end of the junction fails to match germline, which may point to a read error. Written as DNA, the CDR3 is TGTGCCAGCAGTTTATCGGTTTCGGGCGGGAATGAGCAGCTCTTC. This gives the protein CASSLSVSGGNEQLF. This chain connects TRBV27 to TRBJ2-1; TRBD2 might be the D (6 bases). The CDR3 is 15 amino acids. Germline loops: CDR1 MNHEY, CDR2 SMNVEV (reference sequence).

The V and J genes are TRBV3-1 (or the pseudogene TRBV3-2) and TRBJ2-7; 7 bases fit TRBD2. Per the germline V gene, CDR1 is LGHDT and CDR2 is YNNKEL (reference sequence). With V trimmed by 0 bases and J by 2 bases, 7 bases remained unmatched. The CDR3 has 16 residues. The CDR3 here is CASSQDGGSHAYEQYF. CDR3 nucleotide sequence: TGTGCCAGCAGCCAAGATGGCGGGAGCCATGCCTACGAGCAGTACTTC.

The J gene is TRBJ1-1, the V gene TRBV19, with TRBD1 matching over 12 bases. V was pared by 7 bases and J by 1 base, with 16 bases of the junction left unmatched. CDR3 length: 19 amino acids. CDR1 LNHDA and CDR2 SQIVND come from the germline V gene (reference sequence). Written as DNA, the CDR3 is TGTGCCAGTAAAAGGGACAGGGGGCAATCCCTGGGCTCGAACACTGAAGCTTTCTTT. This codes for CASKRDRGQSLGSNTEAFF.

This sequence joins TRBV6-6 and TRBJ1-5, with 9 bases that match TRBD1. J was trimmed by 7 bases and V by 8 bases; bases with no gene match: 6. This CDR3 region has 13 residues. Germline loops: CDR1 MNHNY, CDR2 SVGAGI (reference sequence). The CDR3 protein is CASADRGGQPQHF. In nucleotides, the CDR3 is TGTGCCAGCGCGGACAGGGGAGGACAGCCCCAGCATTTT.

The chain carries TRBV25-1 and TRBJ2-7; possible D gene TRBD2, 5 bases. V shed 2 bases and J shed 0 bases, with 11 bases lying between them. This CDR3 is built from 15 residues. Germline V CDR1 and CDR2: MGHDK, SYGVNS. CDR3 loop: CASSEGPGSSYEQYV. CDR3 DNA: TGTGCCAGCAGTGAAGGTCCTGGGAGCTCCTACGAGCAGTACGTC.

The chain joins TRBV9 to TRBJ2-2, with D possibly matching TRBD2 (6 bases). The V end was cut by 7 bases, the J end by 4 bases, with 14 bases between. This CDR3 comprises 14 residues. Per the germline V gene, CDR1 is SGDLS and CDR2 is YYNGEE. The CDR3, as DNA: TGTGCCAGCGGGGCCGGGAGACTCACCGGGGAGCTGTTTTTT. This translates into CASGAGRLTGELFF.

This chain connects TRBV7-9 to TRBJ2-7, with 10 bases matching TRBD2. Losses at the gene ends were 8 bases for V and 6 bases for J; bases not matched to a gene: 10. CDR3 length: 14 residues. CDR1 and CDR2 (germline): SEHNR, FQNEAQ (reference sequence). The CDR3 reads CASLPGSGRREQYF. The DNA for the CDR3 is TGTGCCAGCCTTCCAGGTAGCGGGAGGCGCGAGCAGTACTTC.

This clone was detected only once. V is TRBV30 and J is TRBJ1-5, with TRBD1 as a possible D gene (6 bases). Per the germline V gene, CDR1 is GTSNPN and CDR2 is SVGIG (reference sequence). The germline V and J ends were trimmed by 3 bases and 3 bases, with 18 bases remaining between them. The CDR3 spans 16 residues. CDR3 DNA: TGTGCCTGGAGCTTAAAGGGCGGACAGCTCAATCAGCCCCAGCATTTT. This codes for CAWSLKGGQLNQPQHF. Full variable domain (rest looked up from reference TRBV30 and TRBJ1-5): SQTIHQWPATLVQPVGSPLSLECTVEGTSNPNLYWYRQAAGRGLQLLFYSVGIGQISSEVPQNLSASRPQDRQFILSSKKLLLSDSGFYLCAWSLKGGQLNQPQHFGDGTRLSIL.

The CDR3 is CASSPDTSAEQYF. The DNA for the CDR3 is TGTGCCAGCAGTCCCGACACGTCGGCAGAGCAGTACTTC. This chain connects TRBV27 to TRBJ2-7; D gene uncertain. The CDR3 consists of 13 residues. V gave up 5 bases and J gave up 7 bases, with 15 bases separating them. The germline CDR1 and CDR2 sequences are MNHEY and SMNVEV (reference sequence).